The 10 T cell receptor beta chains presented below share a single source sample, sequenced in a study of blood T cell repertoires in COVID-19. Profiled with immunoSEQ multiplex PCR; TCRdb holds only in-frame clones, not every one. Of 180,000 or so clones listed, over 70% are singletons. Material: PBMCs or T cells enriched from blood (not recorded which). These TCRs come from an older woman who had recovered from COVID-19.

This clone was detected only a few times. The rearrangement links TRBV19 to TRBJ2-2, with TRBD1 identical over 7 bases. Germline CDR1 and CDR2: LNHDA and SQIVND (reference sequence). Trimming took 5 bases from V and 1 from J; bases not matched to a gene: 1. CDR3 length: 14 residues. The CDR3 bases are TGTGCCAGTAGTGGGACAGTGAACACCGGGGAGCTGTTTTTT. It is translated as CASSGTVNTGELFF.

The chain joins TRBV28 to TRBJ1-2, with D possibly matching TRBD1 (5 bases). The CDR3 covers 16 residues. Germline V gives CDR1 MDHEN, CDR2 SYDVKM. Deletions cut 6 bases from V and 2 bases from J, with 19 bases between. This CDR3 is CASSRSGTRGNYGYTF. The CDR3, as DNA: TGTGCCAGCAGCCGCTCAGGGACGCGGGGGAACTATGGCTACACCTTC.

On this clone: Germline and junction disagree at one end, which may indicate a read error. The chain has TRBV28 and TRBJ1-2; D is uncertain. The CDR3 runs to 11 residues. Germline-derived CDR1 and CDR2 are MDHEN and SYDVKM. The CDR3 sequence: CASKLQSEHHF. Written as DNA, the CDR3 is TGTGCCAGCAAGTTACAGTCCGAACACCACTTC.

The chain combines TRBV10-1 with TRBJ1-1, with D possibly TRBD1 on 5 matching bases. The CDR3 totals 13 residues. Germline values: CDR1 WNHNN, CDR2 SYGVQD (reference sequence). V lost 6 bases, J lost 0 bases, and 8 bases lay in between. The CDR3: CASRRDLNTEAFF. DNA for the CDR3: TGCGCCAGCAGGAGGGACTTGAACACTGAAGCTTTCTTT.

The gene calls are TRBV6-5 and TRBJ1-2; a weak D match, TRBD1 (6 bases). With 7 bases removed from V and 8 bases from J, the gap between germline ends came to 17 bases. This CDR3 spans 13 amino acids. Germline V gene sequence: CDR1 MNHEY, CDR2 SVGAGI. The CDR3 nucleotides read TGTGCCAGCATCGCACAGGGAGCCGGAGGCTACACCTTC. Translated, it gives CASIAQGAGGYTF.

The chain recombines TRBV5-5 with TRBJ2-3, with 7 bases identical to TRBD1. The CDR3 extends over 15 amino acids. Germline V lookup: CDR1 SGHKS, CDR2 YYEKEE (reference sequence). J was trimmed by 0 bases and V by 4 bases; bases with no gene match: 5. In DNA form, the CDR3 reads TGTGCCAGCAGCAGTACAGGGGCCAGCACAGATACGCAGTATTTT. Encoded protein: CASSSTGASTDTQYF.

The sample holds a few counts of this clone. This chain uses TRBV25-1 with TRBJ1-2, with 12 bases lining up with TRBD1. This CDR3 is built from 17 residues. Germline loops: CDR1 MGHDK, CDR2 SYGVNS. With V trimmed by 4 bases and J by 3 bases, 9 bases remained unmatched. The CDR3, as DNA: TGTGCCAGCAGTGCTGGGACAGGGGGCGCGGAGGACTATGGCTACACCTTC. Translation: CASSAGTGGAEDYGYTF.

The V gene is TRBV5-1, the J gene TRBJ2-7; 7 nucleotides agree with TRBD1. CDR1 SGHRS and CDR2 YFSETQ come from the germline V gene. V lost 4 bases to trimming and J lost 2 bases; unmatched junction nucleotides: 3. The length of the CDR3 is 13 residues. CDR3 sequence: CASSAGQAYEQYF. DNA for the CDR3: TGCGCCAGCAGCGCCGGACAGGCCTACGAGCAGTACTTC.

The chain recombines TRBV7-9 with TRBJ1-1, with 7 bases identical to TRBD1. The CDR3 has 13 amino acids. With 5 bases clipped from V and 11 bases from J, the junction kept 11 bases outside the gene matches. Germline CDR1 SEHNR, CDR2 FQNEAQ (reference sequence). CDR3 residues: CASSETGSSGAFF. The CDR3 DNA follows: TGTGCCAGCAGCGAGACAGGGTCGTCGGGGGCTTTCTTT.

The rearrangement uses TRBV2 and TRBJ2-3, with D maybe TRBD2 (5 bases). The CDR3 has 16 amino acids. Trimming pared 4 bases from V and 3 bases from J, leaving 17 bases between. Germline V gene sequence: CDR1 SNHLY, CDR2 FYNNEI. This CDR3 is CASSGVSGKRTDTQYF. DNA of the CDR3: TGTGCCAGCAGTGGGGTTTCCGGGAAAAGGACAGATACGCAGTATTTT. The variable domain in full, completed from reference TRBV2 and TRBJ2-3, reads EPEVTQTPSHQVTQMGQEVILRCVPISNHLYFYWYRQILGQKVEFLVSFYNNEISEKSEIFDDQFSVERPDGSNFTLKIRSTKLEDSAMYFCASSGVSGKRTDTQYFGPGTRLTVL.